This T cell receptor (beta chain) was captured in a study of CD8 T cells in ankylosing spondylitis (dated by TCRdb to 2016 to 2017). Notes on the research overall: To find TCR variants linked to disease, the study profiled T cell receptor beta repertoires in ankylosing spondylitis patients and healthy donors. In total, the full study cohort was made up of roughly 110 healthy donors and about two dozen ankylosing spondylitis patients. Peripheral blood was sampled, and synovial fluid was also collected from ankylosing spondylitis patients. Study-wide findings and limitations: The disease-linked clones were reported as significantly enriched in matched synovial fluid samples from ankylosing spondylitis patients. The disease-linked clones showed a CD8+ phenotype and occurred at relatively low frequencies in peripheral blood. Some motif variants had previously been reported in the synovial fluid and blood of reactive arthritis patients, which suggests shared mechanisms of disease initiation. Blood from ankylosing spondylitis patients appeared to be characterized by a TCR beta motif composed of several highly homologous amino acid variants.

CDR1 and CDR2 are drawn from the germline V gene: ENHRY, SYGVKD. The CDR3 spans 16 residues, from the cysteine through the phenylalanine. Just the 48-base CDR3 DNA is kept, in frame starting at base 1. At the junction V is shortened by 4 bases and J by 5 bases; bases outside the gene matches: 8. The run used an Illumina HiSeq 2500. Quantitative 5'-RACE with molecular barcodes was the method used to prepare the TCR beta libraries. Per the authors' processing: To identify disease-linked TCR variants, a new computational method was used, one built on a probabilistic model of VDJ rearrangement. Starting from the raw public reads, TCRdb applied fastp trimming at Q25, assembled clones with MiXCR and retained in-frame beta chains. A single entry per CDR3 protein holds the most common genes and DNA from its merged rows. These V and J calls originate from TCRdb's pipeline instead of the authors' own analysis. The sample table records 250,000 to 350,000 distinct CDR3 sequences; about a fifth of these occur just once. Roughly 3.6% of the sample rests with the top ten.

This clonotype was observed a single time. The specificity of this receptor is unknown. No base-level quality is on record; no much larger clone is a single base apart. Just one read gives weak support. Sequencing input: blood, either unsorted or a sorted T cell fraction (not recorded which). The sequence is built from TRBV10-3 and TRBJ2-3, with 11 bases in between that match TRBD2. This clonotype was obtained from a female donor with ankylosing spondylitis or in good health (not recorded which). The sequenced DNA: TGTGCCATCAGTGTACTAGCGGGAGAGGGTGGAGATACGCAGTATTTT. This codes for CAISVLAGEGGDTQYF.